Given below is one T cell receptor beta chain in context. Its antigen target is currently unknown. No qualities accompany the bases; no much larger clone lies one base away. This entry belongs to a study of immune evolution from preneoplasia to lung adenocarcinoma (dated by TCRdb to the early 2020s). Study-wide context: HLA loss of heterozygosity was seen in about 7%, 15% and 30% of AIS, MIA and ADC lesions, and in no AAH lesions. The overall cohort was made up of 53 patients with pulmonary nodules who had surgical resection. POLYSOLVER was used to infer class I HLA alleles from exome data, and LOHHLA was used to detect allele-specific HLA loss. A total of over 50 patients contributed TCR sequencing data. The study reported that approximately 98 samples were used for TCR sequencing. Resected precursor lesions (AAH, AIS, MIA) and invasive adenocarcinomas were compared against paired morphologically normal lung tissue. The immune data were integrated with whole exome sequencing and methylation data obtained from the same cohort of nodules. Immune contexture across lung adenocarcinoma precursors and invasive adenocarcinoma was profiled using immune gene expression, TCR sequencing and multiplex immunofluorescence. Sample size was determined by specimen availability and not by a prior power calculation. The research as a whole found: Findings were based on association rather than direct causation; larger cohorts with long-term follow-up and longitudinal biopsies were deemed needed. Clonality was highest in normal lung, while later-stage lesions appeared to show lower clonality but higher T cell density and diversity. T cell clonality was highest in KRAS-mutant nodules compared with EGFR-mutant or double wild-type lesions. Top T cell clone frequencies were highest in normal lung and appeared to decrease progressively from AAH through AIS, MIA and invasive adenocarcinoma. Because all patients came from Japan and China, whether the findings apply to Western populations was uncertain.

The patients had resection in Japan or China between about 2013 and 2017. The histologic diagnosis of each case was independently confirmed on H&E slides by two lung cancer pathologists. Premalignant or tumor cells were enriched for nucleic acid extraction by macro-dissection performed after pathologic assessment. FFPE tissue was used for DNA isolation with the AllPrep DNA/RNA FFPE Kit. The immunoSEQ hsTCRbeta Kit was used to sequence TCR beta CDR3 regions from DNA. As for the authors' bioinformatics: The ImmunoSEQ Analyzer was used to analyse the TCR sequencing data. T cell clonality was defined as 1 minus Pielou's evenness computed on productive rearrangements. To measure T cell diversity, the inverse Simpson index was applied to productive templates. T cell density was TCR beta template counts normalized to usable DNA, estimated by amplifying and sequencing housekeeping genes. TCR metrics were compared across histologic stages using two-sided Kruskal-Wallis tests. As stored in TCRdb, this immuneACCESS dataset retains in-frame rearrangements with V and J assigned. A fraction of the clones does not appear; measured against another copy, unresolved V genes explain less than half of the discrepancy, and the remainder lacks a known reason. The V and J calls and the clone size are those of that table, but D and trimming were determined from the DNA. The sample includes about 5,400 clones, with around 86% observed a single time. Over 3% of the sample is in the top ten clones.

From a lookup of the germline V gene, CDR1 and CDR2 are MDHEN and SYDVKM. There are 13 amino acids in the CDR3, from cysteine to phenylalanine inclusive. Only CDR3 DNA is held: 39 bases, read in frame from base 1. V sheds 8 bases and J sheds 3 bases, leaving 14 bases between their ends. The chain was built from TRBV28 and TRBJ2-7, with the identity of the D gene unclear. The sequencing input was FFPE invasive lung adenocarcinoma tissue. This specimen's cell subset or site label, per the study, means: frankly invasive lung adenocarcinoma (ADC). This TCR was recovered from a person aged 50-70 years with lung adenocarcinoma. The nucleotides read TGTGCCAGCCAAATCTGGGGTCTCTACGAGCAGTACTTC. This encodes CASQIWGLYEQYF. Where the CDR3 stops, the reference TRBV28 and TRBJ2-7 genes take over; the full variable domain is DVKVTQSSRYLVKRTGEKVFLECVQDMDHENMFWYRQDPGLGLRLIYFSYDVKMKEKGDIPEGYSVSREKKERFSLILESASTNQTSMYLCASQIWGLYEQYFGPGTRLTVT.